This T cell receptor (beta chain) was identified during a study of OX40 agonist ivuxolimab in advanced cancers. Trimming left V 1 base short and J 6 bases short, with 4 bases between. Germline CDR1 and CDR2: GTSNPN and SVGIG (reference sequence). This CDR3 is built from 12 residues. The repertoire was sequenced with immunoSEQ multiplex PCR; TCRdb's copy has only in-frame clones and lacks some. The repertoire includes tens of thousands of clones, about 85% of them detected once, and under 35% sits in the top ten. The specimen was CD4+ or CD8+ T cells sorted from blood, collected in a trial of the OX40 agonist ivuxolimab. The rearrangement links TRBV30 to TRBJ1-6; D ambiguous. This clonotype was sampled from an adult with an advanced solid tumor such as melanoma, head and neck, liver or kidney cancer. CDR3 protein: CAWSGVNSPLHF. The CDR3 nucleotides read TGTGCCTGGAGTGGGGTTAATTCACCCCTCCACTTT.